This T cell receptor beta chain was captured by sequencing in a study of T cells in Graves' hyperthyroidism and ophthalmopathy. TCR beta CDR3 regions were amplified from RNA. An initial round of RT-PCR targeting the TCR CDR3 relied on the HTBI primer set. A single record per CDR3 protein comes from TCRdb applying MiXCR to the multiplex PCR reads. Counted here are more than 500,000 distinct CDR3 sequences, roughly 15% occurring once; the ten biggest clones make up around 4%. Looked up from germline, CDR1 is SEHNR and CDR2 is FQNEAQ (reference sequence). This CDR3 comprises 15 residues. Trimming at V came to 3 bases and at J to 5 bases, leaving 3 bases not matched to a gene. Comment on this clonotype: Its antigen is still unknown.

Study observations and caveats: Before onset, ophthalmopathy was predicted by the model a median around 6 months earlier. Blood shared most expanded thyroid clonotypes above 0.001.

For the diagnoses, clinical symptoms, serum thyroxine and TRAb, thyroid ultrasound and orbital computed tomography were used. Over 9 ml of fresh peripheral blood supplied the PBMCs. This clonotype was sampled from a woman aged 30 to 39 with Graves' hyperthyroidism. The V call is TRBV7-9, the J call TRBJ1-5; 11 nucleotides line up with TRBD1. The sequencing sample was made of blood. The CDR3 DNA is TGTGCCAGCAGCTTTGGACAGGGGGCGGATCAGCCCCAGCATTTT. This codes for CASSFGQGADQPQHF.